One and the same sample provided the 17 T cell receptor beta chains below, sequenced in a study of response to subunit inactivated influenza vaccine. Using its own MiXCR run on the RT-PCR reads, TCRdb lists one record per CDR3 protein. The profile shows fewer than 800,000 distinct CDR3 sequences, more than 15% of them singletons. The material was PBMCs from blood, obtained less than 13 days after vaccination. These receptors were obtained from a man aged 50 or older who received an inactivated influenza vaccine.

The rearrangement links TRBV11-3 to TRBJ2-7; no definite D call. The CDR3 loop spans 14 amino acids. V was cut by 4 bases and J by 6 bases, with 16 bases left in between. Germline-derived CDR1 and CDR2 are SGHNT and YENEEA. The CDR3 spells CASSSEAGPCEQYF. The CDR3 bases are TGTGCCAGCAGCTCCGAAGCCGGGCCCTGCGAGCAGTACTTC.

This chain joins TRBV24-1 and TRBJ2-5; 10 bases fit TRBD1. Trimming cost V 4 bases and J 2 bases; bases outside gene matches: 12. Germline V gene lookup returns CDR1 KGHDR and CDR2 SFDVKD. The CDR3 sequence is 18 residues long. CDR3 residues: CATSEYSRAGQGQETQYF. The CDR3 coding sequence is TGTGCCACCAGTGAATACTCAAGGGCGGGACAGGGGCAAGAGACCCAGTACTTC.

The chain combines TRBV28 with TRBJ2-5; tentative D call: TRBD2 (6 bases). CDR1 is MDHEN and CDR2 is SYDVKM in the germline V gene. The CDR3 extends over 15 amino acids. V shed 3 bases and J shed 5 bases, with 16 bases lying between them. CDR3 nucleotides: TGTGCCAGCAGTTTCCCTAAGGGGAGCGGGGAGACCCAGTACTTC. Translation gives CASSFPKGSGETQYF.

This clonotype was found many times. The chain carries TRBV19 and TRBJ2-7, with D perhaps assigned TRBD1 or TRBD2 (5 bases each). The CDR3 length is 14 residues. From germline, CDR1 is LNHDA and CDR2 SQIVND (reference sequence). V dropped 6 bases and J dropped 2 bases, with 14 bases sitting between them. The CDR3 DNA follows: TGTGCCAGTAGCGCCGGGACGCCTCCCTACGAGCAGTACTTC. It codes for CASSAGTPPYEQYF.

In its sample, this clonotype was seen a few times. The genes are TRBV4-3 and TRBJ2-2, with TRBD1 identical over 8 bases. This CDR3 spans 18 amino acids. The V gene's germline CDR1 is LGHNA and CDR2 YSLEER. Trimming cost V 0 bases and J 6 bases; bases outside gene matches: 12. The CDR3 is CASSQEVARTGLAGELFF. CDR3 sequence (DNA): TGCGCCAGCAGCCAAGAAGTGGCACGGACAGGGCTGGCCGGGGAGCTGTTTTTT.

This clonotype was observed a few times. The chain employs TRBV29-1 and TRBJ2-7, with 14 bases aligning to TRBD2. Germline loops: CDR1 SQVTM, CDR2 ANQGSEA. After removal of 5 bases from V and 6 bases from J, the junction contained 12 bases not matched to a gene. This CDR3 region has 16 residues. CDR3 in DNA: TGCAGCGTTAAATCCGGGACTAGCGGGAGATTGGGCGAGCAGTACTTC. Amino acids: CSVKSGTSGRLGEQYF.

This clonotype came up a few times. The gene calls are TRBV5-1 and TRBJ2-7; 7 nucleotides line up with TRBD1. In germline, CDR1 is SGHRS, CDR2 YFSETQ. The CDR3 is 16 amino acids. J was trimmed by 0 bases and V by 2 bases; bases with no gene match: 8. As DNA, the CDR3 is TGCGCCAGCAGCTTCCAACCGGGACAGAGCTCCTACGAGCAGTACTTC. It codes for CASSFQPGQSSYEQYF.

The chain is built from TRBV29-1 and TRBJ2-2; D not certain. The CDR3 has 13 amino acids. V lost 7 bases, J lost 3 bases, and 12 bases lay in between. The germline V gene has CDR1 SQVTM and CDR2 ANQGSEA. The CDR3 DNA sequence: TGCAGCGCCACGACAATTTACACCGGGGAGCTGTTTTTT. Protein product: CSATTIYTGELFF.

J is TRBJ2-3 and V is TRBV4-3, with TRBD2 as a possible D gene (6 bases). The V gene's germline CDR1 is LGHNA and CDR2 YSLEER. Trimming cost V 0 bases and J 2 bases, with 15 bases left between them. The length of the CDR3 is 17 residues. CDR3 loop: CASSQESRGTPTDTQYF. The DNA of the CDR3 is TGCGCCAGCAGCCAAGAGTCTCGCGGGACCCCCACAGATACGCAGTATTTT.

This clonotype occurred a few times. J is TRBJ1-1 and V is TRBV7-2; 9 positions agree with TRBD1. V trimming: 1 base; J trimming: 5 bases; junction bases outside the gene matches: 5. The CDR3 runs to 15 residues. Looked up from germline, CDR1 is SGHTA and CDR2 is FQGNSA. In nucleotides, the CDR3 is TGTGCCAGCAGCTTAGAACAGGGGGCGCGAACTGAAGCTTTCTTT. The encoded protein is CASSLEQGARTEAFF. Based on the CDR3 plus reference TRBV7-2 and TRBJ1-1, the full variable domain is GAGVSQSPSNKVTEKGKDVELRCDPISGHTALYWYRQSLGQGLEFLIYFQGNSAPDKSGLPSDRFSAERTGGSVSTLTIQRTQQEDSAVYLCASSLEQGARTEAFFGQGTRLTVV.

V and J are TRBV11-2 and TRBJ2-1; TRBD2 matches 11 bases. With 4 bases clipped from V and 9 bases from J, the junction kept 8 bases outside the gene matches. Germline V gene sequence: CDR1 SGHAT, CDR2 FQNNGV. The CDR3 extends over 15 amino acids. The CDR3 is CASSSNSGRAVEQFF. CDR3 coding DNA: TGTGCCAGCAGCTCCAATAGCGGGAGGGCCGTTGAGCAGTTCTTC.

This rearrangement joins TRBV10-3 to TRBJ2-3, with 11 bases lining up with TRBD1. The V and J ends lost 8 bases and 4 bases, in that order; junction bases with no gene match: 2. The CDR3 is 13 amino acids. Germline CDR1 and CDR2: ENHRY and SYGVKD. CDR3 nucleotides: TGTGCCATCGGACAGGGGGCCTCAGATACGCAGTATTTT. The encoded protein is CAIGQGASDTQYF.

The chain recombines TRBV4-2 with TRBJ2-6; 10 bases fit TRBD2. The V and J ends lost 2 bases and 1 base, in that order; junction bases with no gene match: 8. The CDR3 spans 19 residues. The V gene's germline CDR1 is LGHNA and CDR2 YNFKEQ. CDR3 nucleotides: TGTGCCAGCAGCCAACGGCGGGGGACTAGCGTGTCTGGGGCCAACGTCCTGACTTTC. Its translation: CASSQRRGTSVSGANVLTF.

The CDR3 reads CASSLDFPRETKGHAGNTIYF. CDR3 coding DNA: TGCGCCAGCAGCTTGGACTTCCCCAGGGAAACAAAAGGCCATGCTGGAAACACCATATATTTT. This chain links TRBV5-1 with TRBJ1-3; D might be TRBD1 (5 bases). The germline V gene encodes CDR1 SGHRS and CDR2 YFSETQ. V dropped 0 bases and J dropped 2 bases, with 27 bases sitting between them. The CDR3 totals 21 residues.

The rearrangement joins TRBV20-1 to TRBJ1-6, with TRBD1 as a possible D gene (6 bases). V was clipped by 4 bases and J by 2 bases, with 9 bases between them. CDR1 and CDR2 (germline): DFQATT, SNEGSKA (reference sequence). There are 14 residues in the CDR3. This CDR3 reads CSAKTGAYNSPLHF. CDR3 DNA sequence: TGCAGTGCTAAGACAGGAGCCTATAATTCACCCCTCCACTTT.

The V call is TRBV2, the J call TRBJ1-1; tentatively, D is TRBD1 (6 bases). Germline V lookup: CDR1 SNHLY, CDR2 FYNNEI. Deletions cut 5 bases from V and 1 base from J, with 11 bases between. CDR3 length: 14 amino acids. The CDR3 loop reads CASSTGLGNTEAFF. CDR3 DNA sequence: TGTGCCAGCAGTACAGGGCTGGGGAACACTGAAGCTTTCTTT.

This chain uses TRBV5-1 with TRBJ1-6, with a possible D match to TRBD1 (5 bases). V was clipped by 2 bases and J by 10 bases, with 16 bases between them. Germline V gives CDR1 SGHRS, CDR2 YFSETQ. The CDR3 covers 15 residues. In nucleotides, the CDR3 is TGCGCCAGCAGCTTTCATGGGGGTGGAGGATCACCCCTCCACTTT. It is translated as CASSFHGGGGSPLHF. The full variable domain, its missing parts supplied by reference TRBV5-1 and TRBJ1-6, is KAGVTQTPRYLIKTRGQQVTLSCSPISGHRSVSWYQQTPGQGLQFLFEYFSETQRNKGNFPGRFSGRQFSNSRSEMNVSTLELGDSALYLCASSFHGGGGSPLHFGNGTRLTVT.